This entry concerns a single T cell receptor beta chain. The read stops 3 residues short of the end of the CDR3; the missing end is completed from the germline J gene. The data derive from a study of T cells in women clearing cervical HPV infection. The CDR3 consists of 13 residues. Trimming removed 6 bases from V and 7 bases from J, with 13 bases in between. CDR1 is KGHSH, CDR2 LQKENI, per germline. Measured with immunoSEQ multiplex PCR; TCRdb has only the in-frame clones, and not every one. The sample has tens of thousands of clones. The V gene is TRBV18, the J gene TRBJ2-1; the D gene could be TRBD1 or TRBD2 (5 bases each). The specimen was blood buffy coat. The receptor was derived from a woman between 18 and 70 years old with a cervical HPV16 infection that either progressed to CIN3+ or cleared (not recorded which). The chain's CDR3 is CASSRSRENEQFF. The sequenced part of the CDR3 DNA is TGTGCCAGCTCGCGCTCCAGGGAGAATGAG.